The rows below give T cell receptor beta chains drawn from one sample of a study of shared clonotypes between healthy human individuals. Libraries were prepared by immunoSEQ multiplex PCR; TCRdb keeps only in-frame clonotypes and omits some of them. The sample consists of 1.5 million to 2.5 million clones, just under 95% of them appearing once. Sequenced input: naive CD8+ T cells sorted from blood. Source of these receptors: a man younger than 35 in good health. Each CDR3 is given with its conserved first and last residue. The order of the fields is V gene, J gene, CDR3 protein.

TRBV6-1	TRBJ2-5	CASKTGLETQYF
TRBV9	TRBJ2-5	CASSVAGLAGSETQYF
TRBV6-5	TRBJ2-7	CASRGVGLAGYEQYF
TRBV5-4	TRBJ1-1	CASSSYGTENTEAFF
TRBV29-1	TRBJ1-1	CSAPDGNTEAFF
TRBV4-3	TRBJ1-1	CASSQWDEKDTEAFF
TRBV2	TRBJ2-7	CASLDPRLAGDNYEQYF
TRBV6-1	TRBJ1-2	CASSESSYGYTF
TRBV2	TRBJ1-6	CASRGGNSPLHF
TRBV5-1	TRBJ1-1	CASSPREINTEAFF
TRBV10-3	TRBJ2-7	CAISDSQNPSGRNEQYF
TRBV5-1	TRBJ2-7	CAGRGQDLSYEQYF
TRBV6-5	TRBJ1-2	CASSVSRLGNYGYTF
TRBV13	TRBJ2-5	CASSPGLAGRETQYF
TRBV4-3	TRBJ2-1	CASSPYIAGEAGDEQFF
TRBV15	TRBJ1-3	CATSRDLGQGNTIYF
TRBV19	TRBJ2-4	CASSPIGTSLDIQYF
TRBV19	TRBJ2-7	CASSIGPSYEQYF
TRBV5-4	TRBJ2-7	CASSLGLGEQYF
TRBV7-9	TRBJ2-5	CASSPDIGQETQYF
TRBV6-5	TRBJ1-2	CASSYGEGGPYGYTF
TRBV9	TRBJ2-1	CASSVGQGSGDEQFF
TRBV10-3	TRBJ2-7	CAIGEGQGLYEQYF
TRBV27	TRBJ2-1	CASSPTQLAGPHYYNEQFF
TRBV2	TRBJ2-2	CASSEGASNAGELFF
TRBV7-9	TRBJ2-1	CASSPRGDEQFF
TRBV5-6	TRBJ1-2	CASSLESGPLNYGYTF
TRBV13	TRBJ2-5	CASSLKGRGEETQYF
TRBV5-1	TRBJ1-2	CASSLVGGDGYTF
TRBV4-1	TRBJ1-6	CASSQDPVGSSYNSPLHF
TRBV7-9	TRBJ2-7	CASRPGDYPIEYF
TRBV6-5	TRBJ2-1	CASGPSSYNEQFF
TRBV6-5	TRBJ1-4	CASSYLGGEKLFF
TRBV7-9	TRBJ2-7	CASSSDRQYEQYF
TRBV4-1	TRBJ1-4	CASSHIGSGEKLFF
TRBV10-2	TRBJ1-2	CASSERNDWNGYTF
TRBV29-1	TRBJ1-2	CSVEDLSGTHYYGYTF
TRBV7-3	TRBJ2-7	CASSYDRGYEQYF
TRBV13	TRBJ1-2	CASSLEHQGHYGYTF
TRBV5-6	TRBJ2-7	CASSLKGQTYEQYF
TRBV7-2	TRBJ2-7	CASSPLFRGQGFEQYF
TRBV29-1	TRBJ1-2	CSVAQGTDYGYTF
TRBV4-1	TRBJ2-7	CASSQGLAATYEQYF
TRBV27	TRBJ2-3	CASSLSTDTQYF
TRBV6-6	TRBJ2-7	CASSYSDRGYEQYF
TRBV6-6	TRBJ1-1	CASTQGNTEAFF
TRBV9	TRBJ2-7	CASSVVGGADEQYF
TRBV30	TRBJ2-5	CAWDQLAGGRETQYF
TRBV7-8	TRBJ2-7	CASRPLPEAYEQYF
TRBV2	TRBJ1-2	CASSDRGSVYGYTF
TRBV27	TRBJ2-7	CASSLSTGVLYEQYF
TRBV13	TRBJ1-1	CASSSAMNTEAFF
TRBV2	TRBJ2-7	CASSYAGAAGYEQYF
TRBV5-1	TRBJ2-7	CASSLTGDTDEQYF